The rows below give T cell receptor beta chains drawn from one sample of a study of cytomegalovirus exposure and HLA in healthy donors. Produced via immunoSEQ multiplex PCR; TCRdb's table is partial and in-frame only. The profile covers about 160,000 clones, with over 60% appearing a single time and around 0.98% taken by the ten largest. Sequencing was carried out using PBMCs. Receptors were obtained from a woman between 50 and 59 years old in good health and CMV-seropositive. Each CDR3 is given with its conserved first and last residue. D genes are given only for firm matches. Not all rows give a size; the values are once, few, many and, for expanded clones, a class.

clone_size	d_call	v_call	j_call	cdr3_aa	cdr3_nt
-	-	TRBV7-6	TRBJ1-2	CASSPQGAYGYTF	TGTGCCAGCAGTCCACAGGGTGCCTATGGCTACACCTTC
few	TRBD2	TRBV6-6	TRBJ2-7	CASSYGLAGDYEQYF	TGTGCCAGCAGTTACGGCCTAGCGGGAGATTACGAGCAGTACTTC
-	TRBD1	TRBV19	TRBJ1-2	CASSITGGDGYTF	TGTGCCAGTAGTATAACAGGGGGCGATGGCTACACCTTC
-	-	TRBV6-5	TRBJ1-2	CASSSSPARGADGYTF	TGTGCCAGCAGTTCCTCTCCGGCCAGGGGCGCTGATGGCTACACCTTC
-	-	TRBV5-6	TRBJ1-1	CASSIGGRAEAFF	TGTGCCAGCAGCATTGGAGGTAGGGCTGAAGCTTTCTTT
-	-	TRBV6-5	TRBJ2-3	CASSYSGPRPGTQYF	TGTGCCAGCAGTTACAGCGGACCCCGCCCGGGTACGCAGTATTTT
-	-	TRBV7-2	TRBJ1-5	CASSLAGGQPQHF	TGTGCCAGCAGTTTGGCCGGGGGACAGCCCCAGCATTTT
-	TRBD2	TRBV6-6	TRBJ2-3	CASSYSTSGTDTQYF	TGTGCCAGCAGTTACTCGACTAGCGGGACAGATACGCAGTATTTT
-	TRBD2	TRBV14	TRBJ2-1	CASSQDSPLASSYNEQFF	TGTGCCAGCAGCCAAGATTCCCCACTAGCGAGCTCCTACAATGAGCAGTTCTTC
few	-	TRBV2	TRBJ1-2	CASSGESLYGYTF	TGTGCCAGCAGTGGAGAAAGTCTATATGGCTACACCTTC
-	-	TRBV2	TRBJ2-2	CAKTGPTGELFF	TGTGCCAAAACAGGGCCCACCGGGGAGCTGTTTTTT
-	TRBD1	TRBV30	TRBJ2-5	CAWSVQGASKETQYF	TGTGCCTGGAGTGTACAGGGGGCGAGTAAAGAGACCCAGTACTTC
-	TRBD1	TRBV5-5	TRBJ1-1	CASSLEGATQAFF	TGTGCCAGCAGCTTGGAGGGGGCCACCCAAGCTTTCTTT
-	-	TRBV27	TRBJ2-5	CASSFQGSETQYF	TGTGCCAGCAGTTTCCAGGGTTCGGAGACCCAGTACTTC
-	-	TRBV29-1	TRBJ2-1	CSVEPGEPYNEQFF	TGCAGCGTTGAGCCAGGGGAACCCTACAATGAGCAGTTCTTC
-	TRBD2	TRBV10-3	TRBJ2-7	CAISETSGRALSYEQYF	TGTGCCATCAGTGAAACTAGCGGGAGGGCCTTGTCCTACGAGCAGTACTTC
-	TRBD1	TRBV7-9	TRBJ1-2	CASSLSGGGRGYTF	TGTGCCAGCAGCTTATCAGGGGGCGGCCGGGGCTACACCTTC
-	-	TRBV7-9	TRBJ2-5	CASSLGGVQETQYF	TGTGCCAGCAGCTTGGGAGGAGTACAAGAGACCCAGTACTTC
-	TRBD1	TRBV6-5	TRBJ1-2	CASTGQGWGYTF	TGTGCCAGCACCGGACAGGGGTGGGGCTACACCTTC
-	TRBD1	TRBV28	TRBJ1-1	CASSVTGVVGTEAFF	TGTGCCAGCAGTGTAACAGGGGTAGTAGGGACTGAAGCTTTCTTT
-	-	TRBV7-8	TRBJ2-7	CASSLGGHSYEQYF	TGTGCCAGCAGCTTAGGGGGGCATAGCTACGAGCAGTACTTC
-	-	TRBV2	TRBJ1-4	CASSGGERKLFF	TGTGCCAGCAGTGGGGGGGAGCGAAAACTGTTTTTT
-	-	TRBV19	TRBJ1-1	CASSTISAGNTEAFF	TGTGCCAGTAGTACCATTTCGGCGGGGAACACTGAAGCTTTCTTT
-	TRBD1	TRBV4-3	TRBJ2-3	CASSYSGTGTDTQYF	TGCGCCAGCAGCTACTCCGGGACAGGGACAGATACGCAGTATTTT
-	-	TRBV19	TRBJ2-3	CASSIAGSTDTQYF	TGTGCCAGTAGTATAGCGGGTTCAACAGATACGCAGTATTTT
-	-	TRBV5-1	TRBJ2-1	CASRLPTSYNEQFF	TGCGCCAGCAGACTCCCTACCTCCTACAATGAGCAGTTCTTC
-	-	TRBV27	TRBJ1-5	CASSPEDSWNQPQHF	TGTGCCAGCAGCCCCGAGGACAGTTGGAATCAGCCCCAGCATTTT
-	TRBD1	TRBV2	TRBJ2-2	CASSDGTGGPTGELFF	TGTGCCAGCAGCGACGGGACAGGGGGCCCCACCGGGGAGCTGTTTTTT
few	TRBD1	TRBV7-2	TRBJ2-7	CASSLPPSTTGAYEQYF	TGTGCCAGCAGCTTACCACCGTCGACGACAGGGGCCTACGAGCAGTACTTC
-	-	TRBV5-1	TRBJ1-1	CASSLYGRDTEAFF	TGCGCCAGCAGCTTGTACGGGAGGGACACTGAAGCTTTCTTT
-	-	TRBV11-2	TRBJ1-2	CASSLTDSLDYGYTF	TGTGCCAGCAGCTTAACAGACAGTCTGGACTATGGCTACACCTTC
once	TRBD1	TRBV30	TRBJ1-4	CAWSIPGQGLTNEKLFF	TGTGCCTGGAGTATACCGGGACAGGGGTTAACTAATGAAAAACTGTTTTTT
-	-	TRBV6-5	TRBJ2-5	CASSYFAMRGETQYF	TGTGCCAGCAGCTACTTTGCGATGCGCGGGGAGACCCAGTACTTC
-	TRBD1	TRBV4-1	TRBJ1-4	CASSQDVMDRGEANEKLFF	TGCGCCAGCAGCCAAGATGTTATGGACAGGGGGGAAGCTAATGAAAAACTGTTTTTT
-	TRBD1	TRBV9	TRBJ1-2	CASSVATGQVAYTF	TGTGCCAGCAGCGTAGCCACGGGACAGGTTGCCTACACCTTC
-	-	TRBV2	TRBJ1-1	CASSSERSTTEAFF	TGTGCCAGCAGTTCCGAGAGGTCGACCACTGAAGCTTTCTTT
-	-	TRBV10-3	TRBJ1-2	CAISEQGLGGYTF	TGTGCCATCAGTGAGCAGGGCTTGGGCGGCTACACCTTC
-	-	TRBV5-1	TRBJ1-2	CASSLAEGDPLYGYTF	TGCGCCAGCAGCTTGGCCGAGGGGGACCCTCTCTATGGCTACACCTTC
-	TRBD2	TRBV6-1	TRBJ2-5	CASRFSGTQETQYF	TGTGCCAGCAGGTTTAGCGGGACTCAAGAGACCCAGTACTTC
-	TRBD1	TRBV6-5	TRBJ1-2	CASSKQGTGGYTF	TGTGCCAGCAGTAAACAGGGGACGGGGGGCTACACCTTC
few	TRBD2	TRBV13	TRBJ2-1	CASTRLAGNEQFF	TGTGCCAGCACCCGACTAGCCGGCAATGAGCAGTTCTTC
-	TRBD2	TRBV7-9	TRBJ2-3	CASSQLAGVDTQYF	TGTGCCAGCAGCCAACTAGCGGGGGTCGATACGCAGTATTTT
-	-	TRBV6-1	TRBJ1-5	CASSAHNQPQHF	TGTGCCAGCAGTGCCCACAATCAGCCCCAGCATTTT
-	TRBD1	TRBV19	TRBJ2-3	CASSIDRVDTQYF	TGTGCCAGTAGTATCGACAGGGTAGATACGCAGTATTTT
-	-	TRBV15	TRBJ2-6	CATSSPPSGANVLTF	TGTGCCACCAGCAGTCCTCCCTCTGGGGCCAACGTCCTGACTTTC